There are a few counts of the clone carrying this T cell receptor beta chain. Antigen specificity is unknown. The sample originates from a study of post-analysis software for immune sequencing data. Overall study findings and caveats: Comparison of patients with controls showed five or six TRBV segments more frequent in patients, TRBV5-6, TRBV5-1 and TRBV20-1 among them.

Germline loops: CDR1 SNHLY, CDR2 FYNNEI. V was pared by 3 bases and J by 7 bases, with 4 bases of the junction left unmatched. The CDR3 is 14 residues long. Every TCR beta cDNA library bore unique molecular identifiers. TCRdb passed the PCR reads through MiXCR, listing each CDR3 protein once. The sample holds fewer than 550,000 distinct CDR3 sequences, less than 40% seen once. The material sequenced was blood. This sequence was found in a girl younger than 18 with multiple sclerosis. The chain carries TRBV2 and TRBJ2-1, with TRBD2 identical over 9 bases. CDR3 coding DNA: TGTGCCAGCAGTGATGCTAGCGGGGCAAATGAGCAGTTCTTC. The encoded protein is CASSDASGANEQFF. Supplemented by reference TRBV2 and TRBJ2-1, the full variable domain reads EPEVTQTPSHQVTQMGQEVILRCVPISNHLYFYWYRQILGQKVEFLVSFYNNEISEKSEIFDDQFSVERPDGSNFTLKIRSTKLEDSAMYFCASSDASGANEQFFGPGTRLTVL.